The 30 T cell receptor beta chains listed next were all sequenced from one sample in a study of beta chain features in type 1 diabetes. Reverse transcription of all isolated RNA meant that expressed TCRB transcripts were sequenced. TCRdb's table, derived via immunoSEQ multiplex PCR, lists solely in-frame clones and lacks some. The table records hundreds of thousands of clones, roughly a tenth of them present only once. Their antigens are not known. The study, taken as a whole, reports: People with Type 1 diabetes carried modestly yet significantly shorter TCRB CDR3s in all four CD4+ subsets.

The sample taken for sequencing was naive CD4+ T cells from blood. The receptors come from a man aged 25-45 years with type 1 diabetes.

This clone occurred once. This chain uses TRBV5-1 with TRBJ2-7, with TRBD1 matching 7 bases. Germline V CDR1 and CDR2: SGHRS, YFSETQ. The CDR3 consists of 12 residues. J lost 5 bases, V lost 4 bases, and 3 bases had no gene match. The CDR3 sequence is CASSQQGNEQYF. DNA for the CDR3: TGCGCCAGCAGCCAACAGGGGAACGAGCAGTACTTC.

This clone was counted only a few times. The chain has TRBV2 and TRBJ1-2; no clear D gene. CDR1 and CDR2 (germline): SNHLY, FYNNEI. V lost 1 base and J 8 bases, leaving 11 bases between the germline ends. The CDR3 runs 13 residues. CDR3 residues: CASSEGGNKGYTF. Written as DNA, the CDR3 is TGTGCCAGCAGTGAAGGAGGGAACAAGGGCTACACCTTC.

This chain links TRBV6-5 with TRBJ1-1; no definite D call. Trimming took off 2 bases at V and 10 bases at J, with 17 bases between the two ends. CDR3 length equals 14 residues. CDR1 is MNHEY, CDR2 SVGAGI, per germline. The CDR3: CASSYTSKRDRAFF. Here the CDR3 DNA reads TGTGCCAGCAGTTACACTAGTAAACGAGATCGAGCTTTCTTT.

This clone occurred a few times. The V gene is TRBV6-1, the J gene TRBJ2-7; tentative D call: TRBD1 (5 bases). The V gene's germline CDR1 is MNHNS and CDR2 SASEGT. The V gene lost 4 bases and the J gene lost 7 bases, with 14 bases spanning the gap. The CDR3 consists of 13 residues. The CDR3 region has the DNA TGTGCCAGCAGTGCTGGGTGGGGCGTAGAGCAGTACTTC. Translated: CASSAGWGVEQYF.

The chain recombines TRBV7-9 with TRBJ2-3; tentatively, D is TRBD1 (5 bases). Deletions cut 8 bases from V and 0 bases from J, with 9 bases between. The CDR3 spans 13 residues. Germline V CDR1 and CDR2: SEHNR, FQNEAQ (reference sequence). The CDR3 DNA follows: TGTGCCAGCGACAGCTCTAGCACAGATACGCAGTATTTT. Translated, it gives CASDSSSTDTQYF.

V is TRBV28 and J is TRBJ2-7; tentatively, D is TRBD2 (5 bases). The V gene lost 6 bases and the J gene lost 7 bases, with 13 bases spanning the gap. CDR3 size: 12 residues. The germline gives CDR1 MDHEN, CDR2 SYDVKM. The CDR3 region has the DNA TGTGCCAGCAGCCAGCTCAGGAGGGAGCAGTACTTC. Protein sequence: CASSQLRREQYF.

This clone was recorded a few times. J is TRBJ1-5 and V is TRBV29-1; D is possibly TRBD1 (6 bases). The germline CDR1 and CDR2 sequences are SQVTM and ANQGSEA. The CDR3 runs to 13 residues. V was clipped by 4 bases and J by 5 bases, with 12 bases between them. The DNA of the CDR3 is TGCAGCGTTGTCTCGGGGGGCGATCAGCCCCAGCATTTT. Its translation is CSVVSGGDQPQHF. Using reference TRBV29-1 and TRBJ1-5 for the parts outside the CDR3, the full variable domain is SAVISQKPSRDICQRGTSLTIQCQVDSQVTMMFWYRQQPGQSLTLIATANQGSEATYESGFVIDKFPISRPNLTFSTLTVSNMSPEDSSIYLCSVVSGGDQPQHFGDGTRLSIL.

This clone was recorded a few times. The chain uses TRBV5-1 and TRBJ2-3; 8 nucleotides line up with TRBD1. Germline loops: CDR1 SGHRS, CDR2 YFSETQ. The CDR3 has 17 amino acids. Trimming removed 4 bases from V and 2 bases from J; junction bases left unmatched: 12. CDR3 nucleotide sequence: TGCGCCAGCAGCATCGGCTTCGGGGACAGGATCACAGATACGCAGTATTTT. As protein: CASSIGFGDRITDTQYF.

This chain links TRBV7-2 with TRBJ2-1; 8 positions agree with TRBD1. This CDR3 is built from 16 residues. Trimming cost V 6 bases and J 7 bases; bases outside gene matches: 14. The V gene's germline CDR1 is SGHTA and CDR2 FQGNSA. The chain's CDR3 is CASRLSRTGRENEQFF. CDR3 in DNA: TGTGCCAGCAGGTTGTCGAGGACAGGGCGGGAAAATGAGCAGTTCTTC.

The chain carries TRBV2 and TRBJ2-1; 8 bases align to TRBD1. With 6 bases clipped from V and 1 base from J, the junction kept 2 bases outside the gene matches. The CDR3 extends over 14 amino acids. The germline V gene has CDR1 SNHLY and CDR2 FYNNEI. CDR3 sequence reads: CASRGQGSYNEQFF. The CDR3 nucleotides read TGTGCCAGCAGAGGACAGGGTTCCTACAATGAGCAGTTCTTC. Full variable domain (rest looked up from reference TRBV2 and TRBJ2-1): EPEVTQTPSHQVTQMGQEVILRCVPISNHLYFYWYRQILGQKVEFLVSFYNNEISEKSEIFDDQFSVERPDGSNFTLKIRSTKLEDSAMYFCASRGQGSYNEQFFGPGTRLTVL.

This clone was counted between two and nine times. V gene TRBV9 combines with J gene TRBJ2-1; TRBD2 matches at 8 bases. The CDR3 is 15 residues long. V gave up 2 bases and J gave up 1 base; unmatched junction bases: 2. Looked up from germline, CDR1 is SGDLS and CDR2 is YYNGEE. The CDR3 bases are TGTGCCAGCAGCGTCGGGACTAGGTCCTACAATGAGCAGTTCTTC. This translates into CASSVGTRSYNEQFF.

The sample holds a few counts of this clone. The chain employs TRBV20-1 and TRBJ2-3; D uncertain. The V end lost 5 bases, the J end lost 8 bases, and 11 bases lay between the germline ends. In germline, CDR1 is DFQATT, CDR2 SNEGSKA (reference sequence). The CDR3 sequence is 11 residues long. CDR3 residues: CSAPIQATQYF. CDR3 nucleotide sequence: TGCAGTGCTCCGATCCAGGCTACGCAGTATTTT.

This clone has only a few counts. This rearrangement joins TRBV6-5 to TRBJ2-1, with TRBD2 matching over 12 bases. V trimming: 3 bases; J trimming: 6 bases; junction bases outside the gene matches: 3. The V gene's germline CDR1 is MNHEY and CDR2 SVGAGI. This CDR3 is 15 amino acids long. Here the CDR3 DNA reads TGTGCCAGCAGTTATCCGGGACTAGCGGGCAATGAGCAGTTCTTC. This gives the protein CASSYPGLAGNEQFF.

The table lists this clone with a few counts. The chain links TRBV5-1 to TRBJ1-2, with D maybe TRBD1 (6 bases). Germline CDR1 and CDR2: SGHRS and YFSETQ. The CDR3 runs 15 residues. Trimming stripped 0 bases from V and 7 bases from J, with 16 bases between. The CDR3 DNA follows: TGCGCCAGCAGCTTGGCCAGGGGATGGTATGGTGGCTACACCTTC. Its translation is CASSLARGWYGGYTF.

The chain uses TRBV19 and TRBJ2-2; TRBD1 matches at 8 bases. Germline V gene data show CDR1 as LNHDA and CDR2 as SQIVND (reference sequence). The CDR3 spans 15 residues. J lost 6 bases, V lost 5 bases, and 8 bases had no gene match. The CDR3 DNA sequence: TGTGCCAGTAGTCCCCGGGACAGGAGGGCCGGGGAGCTGTTTTTT. Its translation is CASSPRDRRAGELFF.

This clone occurred a few times. The V call is TRBV14, the J call TRBJ2-5; perhaps TRBD1 as D (6 bases). CDR3 length: 15 amino acids. Germline V lookup: CDR1 SGHDN, CDR2 FVKESK. V was pared by 5 bases and J by 4 bases, with 17 bases between. DNA of the CDR3: TGTGCCAGCAGCTCCTGGACAGCTAGGAGAGAGACCCAGTACTTC. Its translation is CASSSWTARRETQYF. Complete variable domain (other parts from reference TRBV14 and TRBJ2-5): EAGVTQFPSHSVIEKGQTVTLRCDPISGHDNLYWYRRVMGKEIKFLLHFVKESKQDESGMPNNRFLAERTGGTYSTLKVQPAELEDSGVYFCASSSWTARRETQYFGPGTRLLVL.

The chain couples TRBV5-6 to TRBJ1-5; 8 bases are shared with TRBD1. The germline V gene encodes CDR1 SGHDT and CDR2 YYEEEE. J was trimmed by 5 bases and V by 3 bases; bases with no gene match: 4. The CDR3 length is 14 residues. The DNA of the CDR3 is TGTGCCAGCAGCTCCCAGGGGGCTGATCAGCCCCAGCATTTT. Translated: CASSSQGADQPQHF.

This clone was detected only a few times. This chain connects TRBV18 to TRBJ2-7; the D gene is possibly TRBD1 (6 bases). Deletions cut 2 bases from V and 4 bases from J, with 9 bases between. The CDR3 length is 13 residues. Germline lookup yields CDR1 KGHSH and CDR2 LQKENI. This CDR3 is CASSPTTGYEQYF. The CDR3 DNA sequence: TGTGCCAGCTCACCAACGACAGGATACGAGCAGTACTTC.

The CDR3 DNA sequence: TGTGCCGGCGACCCGGACAGGCAGGATGAGCAGTTCTTC. It encodes CAGDPDRQDEQFF. This chain uses TRBV7-9 with TRBJ2-1; 7 bases align to TRBD1. V lost 11 bases and J lost 8; bases outside the gene matches: 12. CDR1 and CDR2 (germline): SEHNR, FQNEAQ (reference sequence). This CDR3 is built from 13 residues.

The chain uses TRBV7-3 and TRBJ1-1; D is possibly TRBD1 (6 bases). Per the germline V gene, CDR1 is SGHTA and CDR2 is FQGTGA. Trimming removed 5 bases from V and 1 base from J, with 14 bases in between. The length of the CDR3 is 15 residues. The CDR3 bases are TGTGCCAGCAGCCTCATGGGGGCACCGAACACTGAAGCTTTCTTT. Its translation is CASSLMGAPNTEAFF. The whole variable domain, remainder taken from reference TRBV7-3 and TRBJ1-1, is GAGVSQTPSNKVTEKGKYVELRCDPISGHTALYWYRQSLGQGPEFLIYFQGTGAADDSGLPNDRFFAVRPEGSVSTLKIQRTERGDSAVYLCASSLMGAPNTEAFFGQGTRLTVV.

The rearrangement joins TRBV18 to TRBJ2-1, with D possibly matching TRBD1 (6 bases). The ends were cut back, 1 base at V and 8 bases at J, with 9 bases in the middle. This CDR3 comprises 13 residues. The germline V gene encodes CDR1 KGHSH and CDR2 LQKENI. DNA for the CDR3: TGTGCCAGCTCACCACGAAAGGGGGATGAGCAGTTCTTC. Encoded protein: CASSPRKGDEQFF.

The chain links TRBV19 to TRBJ2-1, with 13 bases that match TRBD2. V gave up 6 bases and J gave up 7 bases; unmatched junction bases: 6. Germline values: CDR1 LNHDA, CDR2 SQIVND (reference sequence). This CDR3 region has 15 residues. The CDR3 DNA reads as TGTGCCAGTAGGACTAGCGGGGGGCGTCTTAATGAGCAGTTCTTC. Protein product: CASRTSGGRLNEQFF. The variable domain in full, completed from reference TRBV19 and TRBJ2-1, reads DGGITQSPKYLFRKEGQNVTLSCEQNLNHDAMYWYRQDPGQGLRLIYYSQIVNDFQKGDIAEGYSVSREKKESFPLTVTSAQKNPTAFYLCASRTSGGRLNEQFFGPGTRLTVL.

The gene calls are TRBV7-9 and TRBJ2-7, with a weak D call TRBD2 (6 bases). The V and J ends lost 2 bases and 3 bases respectively, with 11 bases between them. From germline, CDR1 is SEHNR and CDR2 FQNEAQ (reference sequence). The CDR3 consists of 14 residues. CDR3 in DNA: TGTGCCAGCAGCTTATTTCAGGAGGGCTACGAGCAGTACTTC. Its translation is CASSLFQEGYEQYF.

In its sample, this clone was seen a few times. The CDR3 DNA is TGCGCCAGCACCGCGACTAGCGGGGGCAAGGAGACCCAGTACTTC. Its protein product is CASTATSGGKETQYF. The chain employs TRBV10-2 and TRBJ2-5; 12 bases line up with TRBD2. Trimming at V came to 7 bases and at J to 5 bases, leaving 8 bases not matched to a gene. The CDR3 runs to 15 residues. From germline, CDR1 is WSHSY and CDR2 SAAADI.

This clone was detected a few times. The chain combines TRBV5-4 with TRBJ2-5; tentatively, D is TRBD1 (5 bases). V was pared by 3 bases and J by 2 bases, with 14 bases between. The CDR3 extends over 15 amino acids. Germline CDR1 SGHNT, CDR2 YYREEE (reference sequence). The CDR3 DNA sequence: TGTGCCAGCAGCTCGACAGTACTTGGGCAAGAGACCCAGTACTTC. Its protein is CASSSTVLGQETQYF.

The table lists this clone with a few counts. The chain joins TRBV5-1 to TRBJ2-4, with D possibly being TRBD1 (6 bases). This CDR3 is 13 amino acids long. Trimming cost V 1 base and J 8 bases, with 10 bases left between them. Germline V gene lookup returns CDR1 SGHRS and CDR2 YFSETQ. The CDR3 loop is CASSLTGHDIQYF. CDR3 bases: TGCGCCAGCAGCTTGACAGGGCATGACATTCAGTACTTC.

This clone has a handful of counts. The gene calls are TRBV5-1 and TRBJ2-5; D ambiguous. Germline-derived CDR1 and CDR2 are SGHRS and YFSETQ. V lost 4 bases and J 5 bases, leaving 21 bases between the germline ends. CDR3 length equals 16 residues. In DNA form, the CDR3 reads TGCGCCAGCAGCGATACTCCCATCCCGTACCGGGAGACCCAGTACTTC. Encoded protein: CASSDTPIPYRETQYF.

The chain is built from TRBV4-3 and TRBJ1-2; 7 bases are a match to TRBD1. This CDR3 comprises 16 residues. J lost 2 bases, V lost 0 bases, and 6 bases had no gene match. Per the germline V gene, CDR1 is LGHNA and CDR2 is YSLEER. The CDR3 sequence: CASSQEVGQDNYGYTF. CDR3 nucleotide sequence: TGCGCCAGCAGCCAAGAGGTTGGACAGGACAACTATGGCTACACCTTC.

In this sample, this clone turned up a few times. The chain recombines TRBV2 with TRBJ2-7, with 11 positions matching TRBD2. The trim removed 4 bases at V and 0 bases at J, leaving 11 bases unmatched. Germline assignment: CDR1 SNHLY and CDR2 FYNNEI. This CDR3 has 18 amino acids. The CDR3 region is CASSGWWTSGYSSYEQYF. In nucleotides, the CDR3 is TGTGCCAGCAGTGGTTGGTGGACTAGCGGGTATAGCTCCTACGAGCAGTACTTC.

The V and J genes are TRBV7-9 and TRBJ2-7; a weak D match, TRBD2 (5 bases). CDR1 is SEHNR and CDR2 is FQNEAQ in the germline V gene (reference sequence). This CDR3 region has 15 residues. V dropped 1 base and J dropped 3 bases, with 13 bases sitting between them. The CDR3 sequence is CASSLGGSMDYEQYF. The CDR3 coding sequence is TGTGCCAGCAGCTTAGGAGGGTCTATGGACTACGAGCAGTACTTC. The variable domain in full, with the rest retrieved from reference TRBV7-9 and TRBJ2-7, is DTGVSQNPRHKITKRGQNVTFRCDPISEHNRLYWYRQTLGQGPEFLTYFQNEAQLEKSRLLSDRFSAERPKGSFSTLEIQRTEQGDSAMYLCASSLGGSMDYEQYFGPGTRLTVT.